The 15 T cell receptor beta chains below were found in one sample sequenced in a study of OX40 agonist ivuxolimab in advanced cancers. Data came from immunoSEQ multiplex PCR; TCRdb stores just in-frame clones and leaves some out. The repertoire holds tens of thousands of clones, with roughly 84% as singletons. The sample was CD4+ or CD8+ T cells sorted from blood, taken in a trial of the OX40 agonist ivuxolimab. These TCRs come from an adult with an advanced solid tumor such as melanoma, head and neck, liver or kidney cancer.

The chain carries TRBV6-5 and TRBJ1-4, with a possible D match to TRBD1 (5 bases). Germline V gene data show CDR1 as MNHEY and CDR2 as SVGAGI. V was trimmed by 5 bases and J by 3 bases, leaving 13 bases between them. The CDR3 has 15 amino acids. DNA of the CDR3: TGTGCCAGCAGTACCGGGGGGTTGGCTAATGAAAAACTGTTTTTT. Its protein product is CASSTGGLANEKLFF.

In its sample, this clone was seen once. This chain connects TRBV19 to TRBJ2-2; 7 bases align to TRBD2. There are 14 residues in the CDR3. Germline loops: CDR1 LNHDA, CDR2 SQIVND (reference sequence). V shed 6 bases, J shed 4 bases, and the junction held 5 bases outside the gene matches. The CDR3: CASRPREVTGELFF. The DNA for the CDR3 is TGTGCCAGTAGGCCTCGGGAGGTCACCGGGGAGCTGTTTTTT.

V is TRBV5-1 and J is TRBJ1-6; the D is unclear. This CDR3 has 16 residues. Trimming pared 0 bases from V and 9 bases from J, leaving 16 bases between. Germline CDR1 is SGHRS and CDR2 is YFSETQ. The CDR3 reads CASSLGARTRGSPLHF. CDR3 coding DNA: TGCGCCAGCAGCTTGGGGGCCCGAACACGCGGTTCACCCCTCCACTTT.

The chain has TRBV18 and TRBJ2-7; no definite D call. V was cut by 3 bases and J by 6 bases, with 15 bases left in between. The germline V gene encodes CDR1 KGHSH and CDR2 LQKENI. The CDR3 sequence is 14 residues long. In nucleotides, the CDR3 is TGTGCCAGCTCACCCCTTTCAACGAGAGGCGAGCAGTACTTC. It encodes CASSPLSTRGEQYF.

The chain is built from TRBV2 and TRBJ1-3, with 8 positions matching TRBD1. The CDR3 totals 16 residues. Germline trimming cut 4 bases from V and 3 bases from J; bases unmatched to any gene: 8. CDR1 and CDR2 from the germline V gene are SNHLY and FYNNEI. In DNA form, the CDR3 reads TGTGCCAGCAGTGCAGACAGGGGAGATTATGGAAACACCATATATTTT. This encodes CASSADRGDYGNTIYF.

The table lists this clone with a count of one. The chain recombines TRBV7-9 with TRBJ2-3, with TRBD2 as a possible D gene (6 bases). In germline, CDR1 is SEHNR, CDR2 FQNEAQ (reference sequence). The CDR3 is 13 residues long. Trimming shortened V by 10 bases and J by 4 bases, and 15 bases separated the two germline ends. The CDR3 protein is CATKEGGSDTQYF. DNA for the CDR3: TGTGCCACTAAAGAGGGAGGCTCAGATACGCAGTATTTT.

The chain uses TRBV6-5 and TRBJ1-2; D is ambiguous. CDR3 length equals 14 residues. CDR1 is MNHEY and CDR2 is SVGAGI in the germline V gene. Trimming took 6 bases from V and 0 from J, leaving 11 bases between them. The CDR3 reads CASRKQGTNYGYTF. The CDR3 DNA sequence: TGTGCCAGCAGAAAACAAGGCACTAACTATGGCTACACCTTC.

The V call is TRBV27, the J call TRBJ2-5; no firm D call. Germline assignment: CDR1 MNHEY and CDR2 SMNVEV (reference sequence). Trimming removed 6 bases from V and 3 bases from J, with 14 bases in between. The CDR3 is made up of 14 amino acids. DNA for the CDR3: TGTGCCAGCAGCCGGCAGGTACAAGAAGAGACCCAGTACTTC. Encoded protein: CASSRQVQEETQYF.

The CDR3 spells CASSRTTARNEQFF. The CDR3 DNA reads TGTGCCAGCAGCCGAACGACAGCTAGGAATGAGCAGTTCTTC. The chain has TRBV7-2 and TRBJ2-1; a possible D gene is TRBD1 (5 bases). CDR3 size: 14 residues. The V end lost 5 bases, the J end lost 7 bases, and 15 bases lay between the germline ends. Per germline, CDR1 SGHTA and CDR2 FQGNSA.

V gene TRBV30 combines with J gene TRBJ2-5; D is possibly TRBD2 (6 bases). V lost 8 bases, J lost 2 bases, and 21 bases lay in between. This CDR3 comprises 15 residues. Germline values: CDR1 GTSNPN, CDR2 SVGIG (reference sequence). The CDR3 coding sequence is TGTGCCGCCAATCCGTCGGAGGGTTCACAAGAGACCCAGTACTTC. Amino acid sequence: CAANPSEGSQETQYF.

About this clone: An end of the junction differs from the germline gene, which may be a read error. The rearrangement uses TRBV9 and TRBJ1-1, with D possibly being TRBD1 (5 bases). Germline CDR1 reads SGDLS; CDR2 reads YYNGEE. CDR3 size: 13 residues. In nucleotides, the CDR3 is TGTGCCAGCAGCGTCAGGGTGAATACTGAAGCTTTCTTT. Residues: CASSVRVNTEAFF. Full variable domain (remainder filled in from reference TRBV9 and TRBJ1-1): DSGVTQTPKHLITATGQRVTLRCSPRSGDLSVYWYQQSLDQGLQFLIQYYNGEERAKGNILERFSAQQFPDLHSELNLSSLELGDSALYFCASSVRVNTEAFFGQGTRLTVV.

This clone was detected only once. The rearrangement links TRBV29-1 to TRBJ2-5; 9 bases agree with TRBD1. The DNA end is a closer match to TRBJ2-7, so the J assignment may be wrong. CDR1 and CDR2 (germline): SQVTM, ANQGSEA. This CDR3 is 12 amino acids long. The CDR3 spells CSAGDRVNEQYF. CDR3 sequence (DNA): TGCAGCGCCGGGGACAGGGTGAACGAGCAGTACTTC.

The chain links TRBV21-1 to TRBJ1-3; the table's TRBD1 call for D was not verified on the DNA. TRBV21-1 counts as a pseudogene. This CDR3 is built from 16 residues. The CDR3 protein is CASSKGTDLPGNTIYF. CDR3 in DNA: TGTGCCAGCAGCAAAGGGACAGACCTCCCTGGAAACACCATATATTTT.

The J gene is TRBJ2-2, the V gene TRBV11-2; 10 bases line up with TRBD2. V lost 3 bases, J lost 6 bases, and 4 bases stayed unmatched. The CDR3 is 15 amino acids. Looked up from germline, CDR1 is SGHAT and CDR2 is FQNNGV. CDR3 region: CASSLSGGAPGELFF. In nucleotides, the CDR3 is TGTGCCAGCAGCTTGAGCGGGGGGGCACCCGGGGAGCTGTTTTTT.

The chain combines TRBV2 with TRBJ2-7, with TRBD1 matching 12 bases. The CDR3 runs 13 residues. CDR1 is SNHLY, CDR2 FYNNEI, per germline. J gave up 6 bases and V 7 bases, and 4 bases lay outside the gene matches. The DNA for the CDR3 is TGTGCCAGCACCGGGACAGGGGGCATCGAGCAGTACTTC. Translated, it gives CASTGTGGIEQYF.